Shown below are 2 T cell receptor beta chains from a single sample sequenced in a study of early T cells in non-severe SARS-CoV-2 infection. A single record per CDR3 protein comes from TCRdb applying MiXCR to the 5' RACE reads. The repertoire consists of about 63,000 distinct CDR3 sequences, with roughly 13% occurring once and the leading ten covering about 4.7%. Sequenced sample: whole blood. The receptors come from an adult who was a healthcare worker with PCR-confirmed SARS-CoV-2 infection or an uninfected control (not recorded which).

This clonotype was counted many times. The chain recombines TRBV7-8 with TRBJ2-2; a possible D gene is TRBD2 (7 bases). Germline CDR1 and CDR2: SGHVS and FQNEAQ. The V end lost 2 bases, the J end lost 6 bases, and 10 bases lay between the germline ends. The CDR3 sequence is 14 residues long. The CDR3 nucleotides are TGTGCCAGCAGCTTAAGGGGGAGGGCCGGGGAGCTGTTTTTT. It is translated as CASSLRGRAGELFF.

As concerns this clonotype: A much larger clone differs by one base, so this may be a read error. The chain employs TRBV19 and TRBJ1-1; D unclear. The CDR3 has 13 amino acids. Germline V gene data show CDR1 as LNHDA and CDR2 as SQIVND (reference sequence). V was shortened by 3 bases and J by 4 bases, with 9 bases between the two germline ends. The CDR3 nucleotides read TGTGCCAGTAGTATCGAGAGGAGCACTGAAGCTTTCTTT. Amino acid sequence: CASSIERSTEAFF.